This TCR beta chain is drawn from a study of brain T cells in children with intractable seizures (TCRdb year 2021). About the study as a whole: Resected brain tissue from 45 to 60 pediatric epilepsy surgery cases was first screened for immune gene transcripts using a NanoString immunology panel. Among the 12 selected surgery cases, eight also had pre-surgery blood sequenced, leaving four with brain tissue only. Summary of the overall study and its limitations: Sequencing depth differed between pre- and post-surgery blood, so clones missing from the pre-surgery sample may reflect undersampling. The patients' HCMV serostatus was not known, and viral specificity was inferred solely from CDR3 sequence similarity.

The immunoSEQ assay was used to generate TCR beta chain sequences from genomic DNA. The authors' analysis ran thus. CDR3 sequences not starting with the conserved framework cysteine at position 104 were manually removed. To get clonality, the normalized Shannon's Diversity Index was subtracted from one, giving values from 0 (maximal diversity) to 1 (oligoclonal). Chi-squared comparison-of-proportions tests were used to check whether the frequency of the same CDR3 differed between samples, for example brain versus blood. Public clonotypes were found by searching immuneACCESS, and the VDJdb browser was used to assess similarity to known antiviral clonotypes. This immuneACCESS table, as held by TCRdb, lists in-frame sequences with V and J called but not all clones. Of the missing ones, under half trace to an unresolved V gene in checked studies; the others have no known cause. V and J calls and clone size are given by that table; D and trimming were obtained from the DNA. The sample table holds about 350,000 clones, of which more than 85% were seen once. The biggest ten clones account for 5.7% of the sample.

Concerning this clone: Its antigen is currently not known. The input lacks base qualities; no much larger clone sits a single base away.

This sample's time point label indicates: blood from clinic visit 5 months post-surgery; TSC patient then seizure free. The surgery cases that showed the highest brain T cell transcript signatures were chosen for TCR beta chain sequencing of brain tissue, and of blood when it was available. Before surgery, patients had received at least one anti-epileptic drug. TCR-sequenced patients were children with drug-resistant epilepsy due to tuberous sclerosis complex, focal cortical dysplasia, Rasmussen encephalitis or hemimegalencephaly. Bulk genomic DNA was extracted from unsorted brain tissue and whole blood with the Monarch genomic DNA purification kit. The CDR3 sequence holds 15 residues, the cysteine and phenylalanine included. Left in the record is the CDR3 DNA by itself, 45 bases read in frame from the first base. A distance of 9 bases separates the germline ends of V and J, which lose 3 bases and 1 base respectively. From a lookup of the germline V gene (reference sequence), CDR1 and CDR2 are SEHNR and FQNEAQ.

The chain links TRBV7-9 with TRBJ2-2; the D segment could be TRBD1, given 6 matching bases. The sample consisted of peripheral blood, taken more than 4 months after surgery. This TCR came from a boy younger than two with tuberous sclerosis and intractable seizures. The CDR3: CASSLYRENTGELFF. In nucleotides, the sequence is TGTGCCAGCAGCTTGTACAGGGAGAACACCGGGGAGCTGTTTTTT.